This record looks at one T cell receptor beta chain sequence and its context. Germline values: CDR1 SGHKS, CDR2 YYEKEE (reference sequence). The CDR3 totals 15 residues. Between the trimmed V and J ends, which lost 4 bases and 2 bases, there was a span of 13 bases. The data derive from a study of Ad26.COV2.S vaccination and SARS-CoV-2 variants. At the level of the study: Among those in the COV1001 Ad26.COV2.S trial arm was the donor.

Using immunoSEQ multiplex PCR, the repertoire was profiled, and TCRdb retains in-frame clones only, with some absent. The sample shows 300,000 to 500,000 clones, roughly nine tenths of them seen only once. The treatment was: 19 received Ad26.COV2.S at low or high dose, single or two shots; 5 received placebo; per-sample allocation not given. After the first vaccine or placebo injection, samples were drawn on day 63. Ad26 vector vaccine expressed Wuhan-strain SARS-CoV-2 spike. The sequences come from peripheral blood, collected in a trial of Ad26.COV2.S vaccine versus placebo. The chain recombines TRBV5-5 with TRBJ2-1; tentatively, D is TRBD1 (6 bases). This clonotype was obtained from a person between 18 and 60 years old who received the Ad26.COV2.S COVID-19 vaccine or a placebo. The CDR3 DNA reads TGTGCCAGCAGCCGCGGCTCAGGGGCCTACAATGAGCAGTTCTTC. It specifies CASSRGSGAYNEQFF.